The sequence of this TCR beta chain was determined in a study of OX40 agonist ivuxolimab in advanced cancers. Profiling relied on immunoSEQ multiplex PCR, and the TCRdb table lists in-frame clones only, not all of them. This sample carries around 26,000 clones, 80% to 90% of them seen once, and the ten largest clones take 15% to 20%. CDR1 and CDR2 (germline): MGHDK, SYGVNS. The CDR3 contains 13 residues. V lost 6 bases and J lost 1, with 9 bases in between. The clonotype comes from an adult with an advanced solid tumor such as melanoma, head and neck, liver or kidney cancer. This chain connects TRBV25-1 to TRBJ1-1, with D perhaps TRBD1 (5 bases). The sample in question was CD4+ or CD8+ T cells sorted from blood, obtained in a trial of the OX40 agonist ivuxolimab. The CDR3 here is CASRADRNTEAFF. In nucleotides, the CDR3 is TGTGCCAGCAGGGCAGACAGGAACACTGAAGCTTTCTTT.